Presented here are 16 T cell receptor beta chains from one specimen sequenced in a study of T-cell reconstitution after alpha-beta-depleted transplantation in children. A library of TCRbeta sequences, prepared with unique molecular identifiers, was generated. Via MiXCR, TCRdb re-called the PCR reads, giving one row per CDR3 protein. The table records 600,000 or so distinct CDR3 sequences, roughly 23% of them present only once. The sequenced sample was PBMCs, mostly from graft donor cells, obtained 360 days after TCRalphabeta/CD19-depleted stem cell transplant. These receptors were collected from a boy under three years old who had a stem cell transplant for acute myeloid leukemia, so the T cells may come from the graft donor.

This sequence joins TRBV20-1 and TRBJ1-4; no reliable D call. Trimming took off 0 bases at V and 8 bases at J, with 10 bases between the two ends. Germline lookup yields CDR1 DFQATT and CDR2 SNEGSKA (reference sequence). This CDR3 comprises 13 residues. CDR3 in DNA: TGCAGTGCTAGAGAGGGCAGACGGGAAAAACTGTTTTTT. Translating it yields CSAREGRREKLFF.

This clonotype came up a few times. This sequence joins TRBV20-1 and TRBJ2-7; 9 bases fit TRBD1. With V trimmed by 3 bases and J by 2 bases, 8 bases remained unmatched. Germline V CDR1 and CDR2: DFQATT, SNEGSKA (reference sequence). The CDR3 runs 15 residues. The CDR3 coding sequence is TGCAGTGCTAGCAATAGGGGACAGGGCCCCTACGAGCAGTACGTC. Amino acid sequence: CSASNRGQGPYEQYV.

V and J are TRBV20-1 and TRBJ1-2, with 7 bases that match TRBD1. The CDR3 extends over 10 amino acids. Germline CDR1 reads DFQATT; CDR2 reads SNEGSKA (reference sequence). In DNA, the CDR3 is TGCAGAGCAGGGGGAGGTGGCTACACCTTC. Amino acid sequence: CRAGGGGYTF.

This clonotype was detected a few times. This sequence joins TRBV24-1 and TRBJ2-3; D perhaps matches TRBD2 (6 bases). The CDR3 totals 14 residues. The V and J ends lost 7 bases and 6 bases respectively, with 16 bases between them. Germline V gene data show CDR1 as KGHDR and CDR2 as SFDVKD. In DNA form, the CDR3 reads TGTGCCACCAGCGGGACTCCTGGGCGGGATACGCAGTATTTT. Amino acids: CATSGTPGRDTQYF.

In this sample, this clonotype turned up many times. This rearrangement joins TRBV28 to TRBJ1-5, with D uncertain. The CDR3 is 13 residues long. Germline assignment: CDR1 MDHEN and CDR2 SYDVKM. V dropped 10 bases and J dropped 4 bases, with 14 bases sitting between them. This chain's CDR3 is CATRAALNQPQHF. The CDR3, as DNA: TGTGCCACGAGGGCAGCCCTTAATCAGCCCCAGCATTTT.

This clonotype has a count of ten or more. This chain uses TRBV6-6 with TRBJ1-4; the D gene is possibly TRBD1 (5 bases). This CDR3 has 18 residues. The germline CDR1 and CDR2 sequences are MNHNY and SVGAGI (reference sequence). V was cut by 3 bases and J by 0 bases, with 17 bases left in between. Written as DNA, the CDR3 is TGTGCCAGCAGTTATTTTAGCGGGGCAGATACAACTAATGAAAAACTGTTTTTT. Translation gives CASSYFSGADTTNEKLFF.

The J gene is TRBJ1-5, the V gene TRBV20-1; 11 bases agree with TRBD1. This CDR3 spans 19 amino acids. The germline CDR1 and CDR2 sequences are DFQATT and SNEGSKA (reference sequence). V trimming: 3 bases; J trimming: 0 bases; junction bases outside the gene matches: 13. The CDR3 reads CSASDGQGARFYSNQPQHF. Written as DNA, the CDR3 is TGCAGTGCTAGCGATGGACAGGGGGCCCGATTTTATAGCAATCAGCCCCAGCATTTT.

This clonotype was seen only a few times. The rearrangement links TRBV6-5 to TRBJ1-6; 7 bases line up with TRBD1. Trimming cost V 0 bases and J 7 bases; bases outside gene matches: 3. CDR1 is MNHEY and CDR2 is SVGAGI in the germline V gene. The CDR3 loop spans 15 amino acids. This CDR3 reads CASSYSTGVNSPLHF. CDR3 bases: TGTGCCAGCAGTTACTCTACAGGGGTCAATTCACCCCTCCACTTT.

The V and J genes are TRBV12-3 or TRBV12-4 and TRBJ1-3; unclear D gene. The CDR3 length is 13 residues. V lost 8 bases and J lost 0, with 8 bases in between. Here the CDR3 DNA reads TGTGCCAGCTGGTGGGGCTCTGGAAACACCATATATTTT. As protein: CASWWGSGNTIYF.

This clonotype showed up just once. CDR3 in amino acids: CASSLDHELNEQFF. As DNA, the CDR3 is TGTGCCAGCAGCTTAGATCACGAGCTTAATGAGCAGTTCTTC. The chain uses TRBV11-3 and TRBJ2-1; D unclear. There are 14 residues in the CDR3. CDR1 is SGHNT, CDR2 YENEEA, per germline. Trimming stripped 0 bases from V and 7 bases from J, with 10 bases between.

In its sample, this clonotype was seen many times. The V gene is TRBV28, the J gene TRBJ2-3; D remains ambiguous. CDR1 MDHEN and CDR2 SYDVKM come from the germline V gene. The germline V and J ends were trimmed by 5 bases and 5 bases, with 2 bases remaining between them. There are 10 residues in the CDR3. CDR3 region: CASSQDTQYF. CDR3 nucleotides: TGTGCCAGCAGTCAAGATACGCAGTATTTT. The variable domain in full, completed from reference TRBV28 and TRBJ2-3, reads DVKVTQSSRYLVKRTGEKVFLECVQDMDHENMFWYRQDPGLGLRLIYFSYDVKMKEKGDIPEGYSVSREKKERFSLILESASTNQTSMYLCASSQDTQYFGPGTRLTVL.

This CDR3 reads CASSFDRGLNGELFF. DNA of the CDR3: TGTGCCAGCAGTTTCGACAGGGGGCTTAACGGGGAGCTGTTTTTT. The chain has TRBV6-5 and TRBJ2-2, with 10 bases that match TRBD1. The CDR3 extends over 15 amino acids. With V trimmed by 4 bases and J by 7 bases, 6 bases remained unmatched. Germline CDR1 reads MNHEY; CDR2 reads SVGAGI.

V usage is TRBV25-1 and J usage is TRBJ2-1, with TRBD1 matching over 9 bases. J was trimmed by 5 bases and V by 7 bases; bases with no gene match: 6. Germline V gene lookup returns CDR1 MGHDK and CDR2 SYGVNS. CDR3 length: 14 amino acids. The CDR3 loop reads CASTAGTGHNEQFF. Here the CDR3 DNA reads TGTGCCAGCACCGCCGGGACAGGGCACAATGAGCAGTTCTTC.

CDR3 in amino acids: CASSYSHRSAYSPLHF. The CDR3 DNA reads TGTGCCAGCAGTTACTCGCATCGGTCAGCCTATTCACCCCTCCACTTT. This chain connects TRBV6-5 to TRBJ1-6; no clear D gene. Looked up from germline, CDR1 is MNHEY and CDR2 is SVGAGI. This CDR3 comprises 16 residues. V was pared by 0 bases and J by 8 bases, with 14 bases between.

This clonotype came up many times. CDR3 sequence (DNA): TGCAGCGTTGAAAGAGGAACTAGCGGACTTTCGTACCAAGAGACCCAGTACTTC. It encodes CSVERGTSGLSYQETQYF. The V gene is TRBV29-1, the J gene TRBJ2-5; 8 nucleotides line up with TRBD2. The length of the CDR3 is 18 residues. CDR1 is SQVTM, CDR2 ANQGSEA, per germline. Germline trimming cut 2 bases from V and 0 bases from J; bases unmatched to any gene: 14.

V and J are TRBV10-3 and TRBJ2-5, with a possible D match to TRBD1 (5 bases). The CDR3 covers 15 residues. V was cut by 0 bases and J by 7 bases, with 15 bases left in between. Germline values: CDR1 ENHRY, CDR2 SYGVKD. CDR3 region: CAISESGQGLATQYF. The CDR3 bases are TGTGCCATCAGTGAGTCCGGCCAGGGATTGGCGACCCAGTACTTC.